The 8 T cell receptor beta chains reported below all come from one sample, sequenced in a study of beta chain features in type 1 diabetes. General observations from the study: Researchers report that Type 1 diabetes patients had moderately but significantly shorter TCRB CDR3s across all four CD4+ subsets.

All of the isolated RNA was reverse transcribed, so expressed TCRB transcripts were sequenced. The method was immunoSEQ multiplex PCR; TCRdb's version includes in-frame clones alone and lacks a portion of them. The table lists approximately 600,000 clones, roughly an eighth of them singletons. For these TCRs, the target antigens are not known. The sequencing input was naive CD4+ T cells from blood. These receptors all come from a man aged 30 to 39 with type 1 diabetes.

This clone was seen a handful of times. The chain couples TRBV11-2 to TRBJ1-1; D remains ambiguous. The V end was cut by 1 base, the J end by 3 bases, with 9 bases between. The V gene's germline CDR1 is SGHAT and CDR2 FQNNGV. This CDR3 region has 14 residues. The CDR3 loop reads CASSLAGVDTEAFF. For the CDR3, the DNA is TGTGCCAGCAGCTTAGCCGGGGTAGACACTGAAGCTTTCTTT.

This clone came up a few times. This chain uses TRBV9 with TRBJ2-3, with TRBD2 matching over 10 bases. The germline CDR1 and CDR2 sequences are SGDLS and YYNGEE. With 0 bases clipped from V and 0 bases from J, the junction kept 4 bases outside the gene matches. This CDR3 region has 17 residues. CDR3: CASSVGGLAVSTDTQYF. The CDR3 coding sequence is TGTGCCAGCAGCGTAGGCGGACTAGCGGTTAGCACAGATACGCAGTATTTT.

The gene calls are TRBV5-5 and TRBJ1-2; D is unclear. Trimming removed 0 bases from V and 7 bases from J, with 7 bases in between. The CDR3 runs 12 residues. The V gene's germline CDR1 is SGHKS and CDR2 YYEKEE (reference sequence). For the CDR3, the DNA is TGTGCCAGCAGCTTGGACAGCGGTGGCTACACCTTC. It encodes CASSLDSGGYTF.

The table lists this clone with a few counts. V and J are TRBV9 and TRBJ2-3, with TRBD1 as a possible D gene (6 bases). The CDR3 sequence is 14 residues long. The germline V gene encodes CDR1 SGDLS and CDR2 YYNGEE. V shed 3 bases and J shed 4 bases, with 12 bases lying between them. The CDR3 nucleotides are TGTGCCAGCAGCGCGGACAGAGGGGCAGATACGCAGTATTTT. Amino acid sequence: CASSADRGADTQYF.

The rearrangement links TRBV30 to TRBJ1-4, with TRBD1 matching 8 bases. This CDR3 is built from 14 residues. After removal of 5 bases from V and 5 bases from J, the junction contained 7 bases not matched to a gene. The germline V gene has CDR1 GTSNPN and CDR2 SVGIG (reference sequence). CDR3 DNA sequence: TGTGCCTGGGGGGGACAGGCGACGAATGAAAAACTGTTTTTT. Its protein is CAWGGQATNEKLFF.

This clone was found a few times. The CDR3 spells CASSPLQGRGNTIYF. In DNA form, the CDR3 reads TGTGCCAGCTCACCACTCCAGGGGCGAGGAAACACCATATATTTT. The rearrangement uses TRBV18 and TRBJ1-3; perhaps TRBD1 as D (6 bases). CDR3 length: 15 amino acids. The germline CDR1 and CDR2 sequences are KGHSH and LQKENI. Trimming took off 1 base at V and 4 bases at J, with 11 bases between the two ends.

V gene TRBV4-2 combines with J gene TRBJ2-7; the match to TRBD2 covers 8 bases. The germline CDR1 and CDR2 sequences are LGHNA and YNFKEQ. V shed 4 bases and J 4 bases; nucleotides not matched to a gene: 9. This CDR3 has 15 amino acids. CDR3 bases: TGTGCCAGCAGCCTAGGACTAGCTTTATCGTACGAGCAGTACTTC. Translated, it gives CASSLGLALSYEQYF.

The chain is built from TRBV7-9 and TRBJ2-5, with unresolved D. This CDR3 has 15 residues. V gave up 2 bases and J gave up 0 bases, with 10 bases separating them. Germline V gene sequence: CDR1 SEHNR, CDR2 FQNEAQ (reference sequence). CDR3 protein: CASSLYETYQETQYF. In DNA form, the CDR3 reads TGTGCCAGCAGCTTATACGAGACGTACCAAGAGACCCAGTACTTC.